The 26 T cell receptor beta chains below come from one sample, sequenced in a study of early T cells in non-severe SARS-CoV-2 infection. One entry per CDR3 protein results from TCRdb running MiXCR on the 5' RACE reads. The top ten clones hold 2.9% of a sample with around 52,000 distinct CDR3 sequences, around 13% of them seen once. Sequencing input: whole blood. The receptor set was obtained from an adult who was a healthcare worker with PCR-confirmed SARS-CoV-2 infection or an uninfected control (not recorded which).

This clonotype was counted only a few times. The chain links TRBV20-1 to TRBJ1-5; a weak D match, TRBD1 (5 bases). Germline values: CDR1 DFQATT, CDR2 SNEGSKA (reference sequence). The CDR3 is made up of 14 amino acids. V lost 6 bases and J lost 3, with 15 bases in between. The CDR3 is CSALLEGNNQPQHF. CDR3 DNA sequence: TGCAGTGCCCTTTTGGAGGGGAACAATCAGCCCCAGCATTTT.

The table lists this clonotype with many counts. This chain uses TRBV27 with TRBJ2-5; D remains unclear. Germline V CDR1 and CDR2: MNHEY, SMNVEV (reference sequence). The CDR3 runs 14 residues. V gave up 5 bases and J gave up 0 bases, with 10 bases separating them. The CDR3 DNA is TGTGCCAGCAGTCGTATATACGACCAAGAGACCCAGTACTTC. Protein: CASSRIYDQETQYF.

For this clonotype: With a much larger clone just one base away, this may be a read error. The genes are TRBV5-1 and TRBJ2-3; 7 nucleotides align to TRBD1. The germline CDR1 and CDR2 sequences are SGHRS and YFSETQ. The CDR3 length is 14 residues. The DNA of the CDR3 is TGCACCAGCAGCTTGCTAACAGGGGACGATACGCAGTATTTT. It yields the protein CTSSLLTGDDTQYF.

The table lists this clonotype with many counts. V and J are TRBV5-1 and TRBJ2-3, with a possible D match to TRBD2 (6 bases). This CDR3 is 15 amino acids long. Germline values: CDR1 SGHRS, CDR2 YFSETQ. The V end lost 2 bases, the J end lost 4 bases, and 14 bases lay between the germline ends. This chain's CDR3 is CASSFSGATADTQYF. The CDR3 DNA follows: TGCGCCAGCAGCTTTTCGGGAGCAACGGCAGATACGCAGTATTTT.

The V and J genes are TRBV4-2 and TRBJ2-1; D unclear. Germline CDR1 LGHNA, CDR2 YNFKEQ. CDR3 length: 16 amino acids. Trimming took off 0 bases at V and 9 bases at J, with 18 bases between the two ends. The CDR3 nucleotides read TGTGCCAGCAGCCAAGAAAAATGGGCCACCCACGTTGAGCAGTTCTTC. Protein product: CASSQEKWATHVEQFF.

The sample holds many counts of this clonotype. The gene calls are TRBV12-3 or TRBV12-4 and TRBJ1-1; maybe TRBD1 (6 bases). Trimming removed 6 bases from V and 11 bases from J, with 19 bases in between. The CDR3 has 13 amino acids. The CDR3 bases are TGTGCCAGCAGCTTGCCATCAGGGGCAAAGGCTTTCTTT. Its translation: CASSLPSGAKAFF.

There are many counts of this clonotype. The chain links TRBV5-5 to TRBJ2-2, with D unresolved. This CDR3 has 12 residues. Trimming removed 2 bases at V and 8 bases at J, with 7 bases between. Germline V gene lookup returns CDR1 SGHKS and CDR2 YYEKEE (reference sequence). The CDR3 sequence is CASSFPAGELFF. CDR3 coding DNA: TGTGCCAGCAGCTTTCCCGCGGGGGAGCTGTTTTTT.

At least ten counts were recorded for this clonotype. The CDR3 DNA reads as TGTGCCAGCCGACTAGCGGGCACTCTTACGGGGACCCAGTACTTC. This encodes CASRLAGTLTGTQYF. The chain uses TRBV27 and TRBJ2-5; 10 bases map to TRBD2. Germline CDR1 reads MNHEY; CDR2 reads SMNVEV (reference sequence). The CDR3 extends over 15 amino acids. J was trimmed by 7 bases and V by 8 bases; bases with no gene match: 13.

This clonotype turned up a few times. The genes are TRBV3-1 and TRBJ2-1; D remains unclear. The CDR3 sequence is 12 residues long. Germline V lookup: CDR1 LGHDT, CDR2 YNNKEL (reference sequence). Between the trimmed V and J ends, which lost 3 bases and 4 bases, there was a span of 4 bases. As DNA, the CDR3 is TGTGCCAGCAGCCAGGTGTACAATGAGCAGTTCTTC. Amino acids: CASSQVYNEQFF.

This clonotype was recorded many times. The chain employs TRBV20-1 and TRBJ1-1; 8 positions agree with TRBD1. Losses at the gene ends were 5 bases for V and 2 bases for J; bases not matched to a gene: 1. Per germline, CDR1 DFQATT and CDR2 SNEGSKA (reference sequence). This CDR3 contains 12 residues. CDR3 residues: CSAGQGNTEAFF. The CDR3 region has the DNA TGCAGTGCTGGACAGGGAAACACTGAAGCTTTCTTT.

The chain links TRBV24-1 to TRBJ2-2; D call uncertain. CDR1 and CDR2 from the germline V gene are KGHDR and SFDVKD. CDR3 length: 16 residues. The V and J ends lost 0 bases and 0 bases respectively, with 7 bases between them. In DNA, the CDR3 is TGTGCCACCAGTGATTTGCTGTCTCCGAACACCGGGGAGCTGTTTTTT. Amino acid sequence: CATSDLLSPNTGELFF.

This clonotype has at least ten counts. The chain couples TRBV28 to TRBJ2-1; D is possibly TRBD2 (6 bases). Trimming shortened V by 5 bases and J by 5 bases, and 13 bases separated the two germline ends. Germline values: CDR1 MDHEN, CDR2 SYDVKM. The CDR3 has 14 residues. The CDR3 region has the DNA TGTGCCAGCAGTCTCGGGACTCCAGACAATGAGCAGTTCTTC. Translating it yields CASSLGTPDNEQFF. Looking up the rest from reference TRBV28 and TRBJ2-1 gives the full variable domain: DVKVTQSSRYLVKRTGEKVFLECVQDMDHENMFWYRQDPGLGLRLIYFSYDVKMKEKGDIPEGYSVSREKKERFSLILESASTNQTSMYLCASSLGTPDNEQFFGPGTRLTVL.

This clonotype was observed once. The gene calls are TRBV6-6 and TRBJ1-1, with D possibly being TRBD1 (6 bases). The CDR3 has 12 residues. Germline V gives CDR1 MNHNY, CDR2 SVGAGI (reference sequence). The V end lost 2 bases, the J end lost 11 bases, and 12 bases lay between the germline ends. In DNA, the CDR3 is TGTGCCAGCAGTTACCCTACAGGGTGGGCTTTCTTT. Residues: CASSYPTGWAFF.

The sample holds a few counts of this clonotype. This CDR3 is CASSLARSPLHF. The CDR3 bases are TGTGCCAGCAGTTTAGCCAGATCACCCCTCCACTTT. This sequence joins TRBV27 and TRBJ1-6; D gene unclear. The CDR3 extends over 12 amino acids. Germline CDR1 and CDR2: MNHEY and SMNVEV (reference sequence). V lost 2 bases and J 10 bases, leaving 6 bases between the germline ends.

The chain carries TRBV20-1 and TRBJ2-4, with D unresolved. Germline V gene data show CDR1 as DFQATT and CDR2 as SNEGSKA (reference sequence). The V end was cut by 2 bases, the J end by 4 bases, with 12 bases between. The CDR3 has 14 amino acids. The CDR3 reads CSARRQTAKNIQYF. As DNA, the CDR3 is TGCAGTGCTAGAAGGCAGACGGCGAAAAACATTCAGTACTTC.

This clonotype was picked up many times. CDR3 loop: CASSWGAEQYF. The CDR3 DNA reads TGTGCCAGCAGTTGGGGGGCCGAGCAGTACTTC. The J gene is TRBJ2-7, the V gene TRBV12-3 or TRBV12-4; D assignment may be TRBD1 or TRBD2 (6 bases each). The CDR3 is 11 amino acids. The V end lost 4 bases, the J end lost 6 bases, and 7 bases lay between the germline ends.

The V call is TRBV10-1, the J call TRBJ1-1; D is undetermined. Germline lookup yields CDR1 WNHNN and CDR2 SYGVQD (reference sequence). V lost 0 bases and J lost 1, with 6 bases in between. The CDR3 contains 14 residues. This CDR3 reads CASSESMGNTEAFF. DNA for the CDR3: TGCGCCAGCAGTGAGTCCATGGGGAACACTGAAGCTTTCTTT.

This clonotype was counted at least ten times. The genes are TRBV12-3 or TRBV12-4 and TRBJ1-2; D is possibly TRBD1 (5 bases). The CDR3 is 14 residues long. Trimming stripped 5 bases from V and 0 bases from J, with 10 bases between. CDR3 sequence reads: CASSRGTSNYGYTF. The CDR3 nucleotides read TGTGCCAGCAGTCGGGGGACCTCTAACTATGGCTACACCTTC.

This clonotype showed up many times. The V and J genes are TRBV20-1 and TRBJ1-2, with TRBD1 as a possible D gene (5 bases). V gave up 3 bases and J gave up 4 bases, with 18 bases separating them. In germline, CDR1 is DFQATT, CDR2 SNEGSKA (reference sequence). CDR3 size: 15 residues. The CDR3 reads CSASFPGPLSYGYTF. CDR3 DNA: TGCAGTGCTAGTTTTCCAGGGCCGCTAAGCTATGGCTACACCTTC.

This clonotype was seen many times. This chain joins TRBV20-1 and TRBJ2-3, with TRBD2 identical over 7 bases. CDR1 is DFQATT and CDR2 is SNEGSKA in the germline V gene (reference sequence). The CDR3 has 13 residues. CDR3: CSDRGSLADTQYF. CDR3 sequence (DNA): TGCAGCGACCGCGGGAGTCTTGCAGATACGCAGTATTTT.

CDR3 DNA: TGCGCCAGCAGCTTGGCTAGCGGGAACCTAGTAGAGCAGTTCTTC. Its protein is CASSLASGNLVEQFF. The J gene is TRBJ2-1, the V gene TRBV5-1; TRBD2 matches 9 bases. The germline CDR1 and CDR2 sequences are SGHRS and YFSETQ. Germline trimming cut 0 bases from V and 10 bases from J; bases unmatched to any gene: 8. The CDR3 has 15 residues.

This clonotype was detected a few times. The rearrangement joins TRBV28 to TRBJ1-1, with D possibly matching TRBD1 (6 bases). This CDR3 contains 13 residues. CDR1 MDHEN and CDR2 SYDVKM come from the germline V gene. V was pared by 6 bases and J by 1 base, with 9 bases between. The CDR3 nucleotides are TGTGCCAGCAGCCTGGACAGGAACACTGAAGCTTTCTTT. It translates to CASSLDRNTEAFF.

The chain recombines TRBV29-1 with TRBJ1-2, with D perhaps TRBD1 (5 bases). The germline CDR1 and CDR2 sequences are SQVTM and ANQGSEA. This CDR3 is 13 amino acids long. Trimming pared 1 base from V and 5 bases from J, leaving 11 bases between. The CDR3 bases are TGCAGCGTTGAAGTCAGGGAGCGGTATGGCTACACCTTC. Protein: CSVEVRERYGYTF.

There are many counts of this clonotype. The J gene is TRBJ1-5, the V gene TRBV30, with 7 positions matching TRBD1. This CDR3 region has 12 residues. J lost 9 bases, V lost 8 bases, and 10 bases had no gene match. Germline lookup yields CDR1 GTSNPN and CDR2 SVGIG (reference sequence). CDR3 coding DNA: TGTGCCCTAGGGGGCAGCCACCGGCCCCAGCATTTT. This encodes CALGGSHRPQHF.

At least ten counts were recorded for this clonotype. V and J are TRBV28 and TRBJ1-5; TRBD1 aligns across 7 bases. The V and J ends lost 10 bases and 3 bases, in that order; junction bases with no gene match: 6. The V gene's germline CDR1 is MDHEN and CDR2 SYDVKM. The CDR3 runs 13 residues. CDR3 DNA sequence: TGTGCCATTGAGGGGGCAGTCAATCAGCCCCAGCATTTT. This gives the protein CAIEGAVNQPQHF.

This clonotype showed up many times. The chain combines TRBV2 with TRBJ2-5; D might be TRBD1 (6 bases). V was shortened by 5 bases and J by 0 bases, with 7 bases between the two germline ends. The germline V gene has CDR1 SNHLY and CDR2 FYNNEI. This CDR3 is 13 amino acids long. In DNA, the CDR3 is TGTGCCAGCAGTTGGGACAACCAAGAGACCCAGTACTTC. Protein: CASSWDNQETQYF. The full variable domain, in which reference TRBV2 and TRBJ2-5 provide the parts outside the CDR3, is EPEVTQTPSHQVTQMGQEVILRCVPISNHLYFYWYRQILGQKVEFLVSFYNNEISEKSEIFDDQFSVERPDGSNFTLKIRSTKLEDSAMYFCASSWDNQETQYFGPGTRLLVL.